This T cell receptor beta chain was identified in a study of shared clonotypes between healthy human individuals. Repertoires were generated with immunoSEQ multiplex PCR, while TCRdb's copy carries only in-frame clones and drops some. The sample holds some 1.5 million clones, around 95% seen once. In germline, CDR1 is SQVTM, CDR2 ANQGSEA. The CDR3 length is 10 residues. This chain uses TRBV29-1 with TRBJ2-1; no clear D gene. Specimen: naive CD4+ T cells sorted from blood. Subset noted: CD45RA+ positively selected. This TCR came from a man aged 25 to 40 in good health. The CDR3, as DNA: TGCAGTAGCCAAAACAATGAGCAGTTCTTC. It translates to CSSQNNEQFF.